This TCR beta chain originates from a study of blood T cell repertoires in COVID-19. The CDR3 sequence is 13 residues long. Germline values: CDR1 SGHNT, CDR2 YYREEE (reference sequence). Trimming shortened V by 6 bases and J by 7 bases, and 16 bases separated the two germline ends. Data came from immunoSEQ multiplex PCR; TCRdb stores just in-frame clones and leaves some out. The repertoire holds about 200,000 clones, roughly four fifths seen once, with over 9.5% in the top ten. The chain combines TRBV5-4 with TRBJ1-1; TRBD1 might be the D (6 bases). Sequenced material: PBMCs or T cells enriched from blood (not recorded which). This receptor was taken from a man in his forties who had recovered from COVID-19. In DNA form, the CDR3 reads TGTGCCAGCACCAATATAACAGGGCGTGAAGCTTTCTTT. It encodes CASTNITGREAFF.